Listed below are T cell receptor beta chains from one sample, sequenced in a study of blood T cell repertoires in COVID-19. Clones were sequenced by immunoSEQ multiplex PCR, and TCRdb holds only the in-frame ones, with some missing. The data hold about 130,000 clones, with about 80% observed a single time. Sequenced: peripheral blood. All receptors come from a man aged 40-50 years with active or convalescent COVID-19. CDR3s leave out the opening cysteine and the closing phenylalanine or tryptophan. The D gene is left open where the match is weak.

>TRBV29-1|TRBJ1-1|-
SVDVYGGMNTEAF
>TRBV6-1|TRBJ1-2|-
ASSDRTAGYT
>TRBV29-1|TRBJ1-2|-
SVGNRSPNGYT
>TRBV7-2|TRBJ2-6|-
ASSQQRLSSGANVLT
>TRBV9|TRBJ2-3|TRBD1
ASSIQGAGTDTQY
>TRBV2|TRBJ1-6|-
ASSAGLSDSPLH
>TRBV5-1|TRBJ1-4|-
ASSLGGTTNEKLF
>TRBV6-5|TRBJ1-4|-
ASSYRRQEASKLF
>TRBV5-6|TRBJ2-3|TRBD2
ASSWNSGGSTDTQY
>TRBV19|TRBJ1-5|TRBD1
ASTARGRQPQH
>TRBV5-1|TRBJ1-6|-
ASRPMFQPGSYNSPLH
>TRBV10-1|TRBJ1-5|TRBD1
ASRGSGTAGQPQH
>TRBV7-9|TRBJ1-4|-
ASSQLRDKNEKLF
>TRBV12-5|TRBJ1-5|-
ASGTDGGLGNQPQH
>TRBV3-1/TRBV3-2|TRBJ2-1|TRBD2
ASSKPGTSGGTYNEQF